Listed below are T cell receptor beta chains from one sample, sequenced in a study of regulatory T cells in long-lasting Graves disease. TCRdb ran MiXCR on the multiplex PCR reads and lists one entry per CDR3 protein. The sample lists about 540,000 distinct CDR3 sequences; roughly 13% were seen once. These data were also filed under a second study, of T cells in Graves' hyperthyroidism and ophthalmopathy.

Source: peripheral blood mononuclear cells (PBMCs), taken at new diagnosis, from a patient treated with antithyroid drugs. These receptors were obtained from a man younger than 40 with Graves disease. The CDR3 runs from the conserved cysteine through the conserved F or W. A D gene is named only where the DNA matches it firmly. Clone size is not always given. Where it is, it says once, few, many or a class for expanded clones.

clone size	V gene	D gene	J gene	CDR3 protein	CDR3 DNA
many	TRBV24-1	-	TRBJ1-5	CATSVSASNQPQHF	TGTGCCACCAGTGTGAGTGCTAGCAATCAGCCCCAGCATTTT
many	TRBV12-3/TRBV12-4	-	TRBJ2-1	CASSSGTVHNEQFF	TGTGCCAGCAGTTCGGGGACTGTTCACAATGAGCAGTTCTTC
many	TRBV12-3/TRBV12-4	TRBD1	TRBJ1-2	CASSLAETGVYGYTF	TGTGCCAGCAGTTTAGCTGAGACAGGGGTCTATGGCTACACCTTC
few	TRBV3-1	TRBD2	TRBJ2-5	CASSQASSGRRKETQYF	TGTGCCAGCAGCCAAGCGAGTAGCGGGAGGCGGAAGGAGACCCAGTACTTC
many	TRBV11-2	-	TRBJ2-7	CASTNIRSSYEQYF	TGTGCCAGCACCAATATCAGGAGCTCCTACGAGCAGTACTTC
-	TRBV9	-	TRBJ2-3	CASSVGARGTDTQYF	TGTGCCAGCAGCGTAGGAGCGAGGGGCACAGATACGCAGTATTTT
-	TRBV20-1	-	TRBJ2-7	CSARPTKWAYEQYF	TGCAGTGCTAGACCCACGAAGTGGGCCTACGAGCAGTACTTC
-	TRBV12-3/TRBV12-4	-	TRBJ2-4	CASSLANTKNIQYF	TGTGCCAGCAGTTTAGCGAACACCAAAAACATTCAGTACTTC
many	TRBV29-1	-	TRBJ2-3	CSVDESPQYF	TGCAGCGTTGATGAATCTCCGCAGTATTTT
many	TRBV27	-	TRBJ1-6	CASSLARRGNSPLHF	TGTGCCAGCAGTTTAGCTCGACGGGGGAATTCACCCCTCCACTTT
many	TRBV27	TRBD1	TRBJ2-7	CASSPDRGYYEQYF	TGTGCCAGCAGTCCCGACAGGGGTTACTACGAGCAGTACTTC
-	TRBV5-4	TRBD2	TRBJ2-1	CASSSKAGGSYNEQFF	TGTGCCAGCAGCTCCAAAGCGGGAGGCTCCTACAATGAGCAGTTCTTC
many	TRBV12-3/TRBV12-4	TRBD2	TRBJ2-3	CASSVGVAGFVTDTQYF	TGTGCCAGCAGTGTAGGGGTAGCGGGATTCGTTACAGATACGCAGTATTTT
many	TRBV6-1	-	TRBJ1-5	CASSPSGSNQPQHF	TGTGCCAGCAGCCCCTCGGGGAGCAATCAGCCCCAGCATTTT
many	TRBV28	-	TRBJ2-7	CASSLSGPKGKQYF	TGTGCCAGCAGTTTATCGGGCCCTAAAGGGAAGCAGTACTTC
many	TRBV11-2	-	TRBJ2-1	CASSTPSHNEQFF	TGTGCCAGCAGCACCCCCTCCCACAATGAGCAGTTCTTC
-	TRBV20-1	-	TRBJ2-1	CSARQSYNEQFF	TGCAGTGCTAGGCAGTCCTACAATGAGCAGTTCTTC
many	TRBV9	-	TRBJ1-1	CASSVEIGGTEAFF	TGTGCCAGCAGCGTAGAAATAGGAGGAACTGAAGCTTTCTTT
-	TRBV7-7	-	TRBJ1-4	CASSLGSAGREKLFF	TGTGCTAGCAGCTTGGGGTCCGCTGGTCGGGAAAAACTGTTTTTT
-	TRBV20-1	-	TRBJ1-4	CSGRNNEKLFF	TGCAGTGGACGGAATAATGAAAAACTGTTTTTT
few	TRBV19	-	TRBJ2-2	CASRVGLNTGELFF	TGTGCCAGTAGGGTAGGACTTAACACCGGGGAGCTGTTTTTT
many	TRBV5-1	-	TRBJ1-2	CASSLDRNYGYTF	TGTGCCAGCAGCTTGGACCGTAACTATGGCTACACCTTC
many	TRBV27	-	TRBJ2-1	CASSLRGEQFF	TGTGCCAGCAGTTTAAGGGGTGAGCAGTTCTTC
many	TRBV12-3/TRBV12-4	TRBD2	TRBJ2-1	CASSLGAGVRGEQFF	TGTGCCAGCAGTTTGGGCGCGGGAGTACGGGGTGAGCAGTTCTTC
many	TRBV20-1	-	TRBJ2-7	CSAVTTEAYEQYF	TGCAGTGCCGTTACGACAGAAGCCTACGAGCAGTACTTC
few	TRBV5-1	-	TRBJ2-1	CASSLAVDGEQFF	TGCGCCAGCAGCTTGGCCGTGGATGGTGAGCAGTTCTTC
many	TRBV29-1	TRBD2	TRBJ2-3	CSVASGRKDTQYF	TGCAGCGTCGCTAGCGGGCGTAAAGATACGCAGTATTTT
few	TRBV27	-	TRBJ2-4	CASSATGRGQGWTKNIQYF	TGTGCCAGCAGTGCGACAGGGAGGGGGCAGGGGTGGACCAAAAACATTCAGTACTTC
many	TRBV2	-	TRBJ2-5	CASNGDQETQYF	TGTGCCAGCAATGGCGACCAAGAGACCCAGTACTTC
many	TRBV18	TRBD1	TRBJ2-7	CASSPGTGGGEQYF	TGTGCCAGCTCCCCGGGGACAGGGGGCGGAGAGCAGTACTTC
many	TRBV30	TRBD2	TRBJ2-5	CAWSAASGTWAQYF	TGTGCCTGGAGTGCAGCTAGCGGGACATGGGCCCAGTACTTC